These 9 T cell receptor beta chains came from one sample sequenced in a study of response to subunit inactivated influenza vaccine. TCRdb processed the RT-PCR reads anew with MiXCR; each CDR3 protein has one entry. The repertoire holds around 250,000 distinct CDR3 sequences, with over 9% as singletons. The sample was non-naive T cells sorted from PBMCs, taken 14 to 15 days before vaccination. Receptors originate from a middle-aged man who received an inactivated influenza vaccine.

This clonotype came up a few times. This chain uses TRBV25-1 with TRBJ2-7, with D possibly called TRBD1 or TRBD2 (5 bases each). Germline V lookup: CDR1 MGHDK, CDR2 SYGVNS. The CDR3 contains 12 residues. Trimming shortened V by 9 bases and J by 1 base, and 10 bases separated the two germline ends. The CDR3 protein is CASRDGSYEQYF. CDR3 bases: TGTGCCAGTAGGGACGGTTCCTACGAGCAGTACTTC.

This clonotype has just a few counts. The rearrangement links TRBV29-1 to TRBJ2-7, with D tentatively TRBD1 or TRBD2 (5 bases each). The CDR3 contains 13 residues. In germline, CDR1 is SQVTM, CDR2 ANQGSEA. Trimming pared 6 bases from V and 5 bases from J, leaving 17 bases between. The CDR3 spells CSVAPGSFDEQYF. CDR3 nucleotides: TGCAGCGTCGCACCAGGGAGTTTTGACGAGCAGTACTTC.

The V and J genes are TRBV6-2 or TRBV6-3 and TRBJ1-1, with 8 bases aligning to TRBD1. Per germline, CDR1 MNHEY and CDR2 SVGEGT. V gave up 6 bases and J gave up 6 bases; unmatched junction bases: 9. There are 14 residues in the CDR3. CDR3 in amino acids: CASSYAGGNSEAFF. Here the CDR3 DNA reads TGTGCCAGCAGCTACGCAGGGGGCAATTCTGAAGCTTTCTTT.

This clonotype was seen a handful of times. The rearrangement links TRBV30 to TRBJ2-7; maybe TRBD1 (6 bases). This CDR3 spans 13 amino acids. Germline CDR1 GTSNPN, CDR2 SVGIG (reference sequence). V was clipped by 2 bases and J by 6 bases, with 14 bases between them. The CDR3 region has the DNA TGTGCCTGGAGTTACACTCGGACAGCCGAGCAGTACTTC. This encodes CAWSYTRTAEQYF.

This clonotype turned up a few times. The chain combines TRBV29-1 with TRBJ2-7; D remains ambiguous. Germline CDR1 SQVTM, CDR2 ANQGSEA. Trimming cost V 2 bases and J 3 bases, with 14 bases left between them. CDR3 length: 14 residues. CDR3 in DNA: TGCAGCGTTGAACGGCCAGATACTTACTACGAGCAGTACTTC. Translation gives CSVERPDTYYEQYF.

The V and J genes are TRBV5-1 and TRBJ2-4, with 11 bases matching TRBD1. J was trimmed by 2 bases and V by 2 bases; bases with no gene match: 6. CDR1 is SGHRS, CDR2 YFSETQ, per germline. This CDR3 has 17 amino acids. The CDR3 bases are TGCGCCAGCAGCTTCGCCGGGACAGGGGGATCCAAAAACATTCAGTACTTC. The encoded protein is CASSFAGTGGSKNIQYF.

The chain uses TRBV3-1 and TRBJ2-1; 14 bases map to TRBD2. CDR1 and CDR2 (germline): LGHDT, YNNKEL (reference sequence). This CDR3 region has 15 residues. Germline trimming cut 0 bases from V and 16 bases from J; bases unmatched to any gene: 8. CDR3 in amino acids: CASSQDPTSGRAIFF. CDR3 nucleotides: TGTGCCAGCAGCCAAGACCCGACTAGCGGGAGGGCCATCTTCTTC.

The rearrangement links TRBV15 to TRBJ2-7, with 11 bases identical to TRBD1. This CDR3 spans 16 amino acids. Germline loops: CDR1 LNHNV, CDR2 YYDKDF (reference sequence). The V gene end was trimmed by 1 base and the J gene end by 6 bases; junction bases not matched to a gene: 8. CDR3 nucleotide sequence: TGTGCCACCAGCAGAGTTTTGGGGACAGGGGGTGCCGAGCAGTACTTC. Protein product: CATSRVLGTGGAEQYF.

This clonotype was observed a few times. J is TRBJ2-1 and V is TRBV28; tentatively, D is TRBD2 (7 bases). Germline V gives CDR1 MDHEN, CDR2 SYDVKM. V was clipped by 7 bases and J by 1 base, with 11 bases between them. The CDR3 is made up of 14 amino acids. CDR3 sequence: CASKGGGSYNEQFF. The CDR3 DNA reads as TGTGCCAGCAAAGGGGGGGGATCCTACAATGAGCAGTTCTTC. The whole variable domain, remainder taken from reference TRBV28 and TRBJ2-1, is DVKVTQSSRYLVKRTGEKVFLECVQDMDHENMFWYRQDPGLGLRLIYFSYDVKMKEKGDIPEGYSVSREKKERFSLILESASTNQTSMYLCASKGGGSYNEQFFGPGTRLTVL.